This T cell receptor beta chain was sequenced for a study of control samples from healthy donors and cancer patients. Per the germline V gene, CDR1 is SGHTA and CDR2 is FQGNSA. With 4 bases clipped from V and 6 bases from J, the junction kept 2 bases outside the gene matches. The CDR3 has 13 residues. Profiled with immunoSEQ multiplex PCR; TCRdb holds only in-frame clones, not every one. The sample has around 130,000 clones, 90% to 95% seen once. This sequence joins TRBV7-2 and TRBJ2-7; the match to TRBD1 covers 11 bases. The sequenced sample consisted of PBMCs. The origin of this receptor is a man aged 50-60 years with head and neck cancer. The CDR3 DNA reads TGTGCCAGCAGCTACGGGACAGGGGGCGAGCAGTACTTC. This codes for CASSYGTGGEQYF.